This TCR beta chain was identified in a study of T cell responses to AZD1222 COVID-19 vaccine (dated by TCRdb to about 2021). Study-wide context: AZD1222 recipients with second doses at about 4 weeks or about 12 weeks were pooled, because spike-specific TCR depth and breadth did not differ between schedules. A total of under 250 trial participants underwent TCR sequencing, of whom 200 to 220 had received two doses of AZD1222 and some 26 had received two doses of the MenACWY control vaccine. Trial participants were enrolled by age into subgroups of 18-55, 56-69 and 70-plus years, and roughly 150, 30 and 60 TCR-sequenced participants, respectively, were included in these subgroups.

In the paper's terms, the time point label means: baseline before first vaccination. Vaccinee samples were obtained from the UK trials COV001 and COV002, which included a single-blind randomized controlled phase 2/3 trial of AZD1222 (ChAdOx1 nCoV-19) in healthy adults. For TCRbeta chain sequencing, PBMC samples from trial participants were taken at day 0 and at day 28 after the second dose. The CDR3 regions of human TCRbeta chains were subjected to immunosequencing. Processing in the source paper ran as follows. Repertoire TCRs were matched against a reference library of SARS-CoV-2-specific TCRs generated with the MIRA antigen-specificity platform. Breadth was defined as the fraction of unique TCRs that were SARS-CoV-2-associated. Depth was defined as the fraction of total T cells that were SARS-CoV-2-associated. Using the MIRA data, each spike-specific TCR was assigned both to the spike region to which the TCR was reactive and to a CD4 or CD8 class. Log10-transformed breadth and depth values were compared by one-way ANOVA with Sidak's multiple comparisons tests. Not all clones reach the TCRdb copy of this immuneACCESS table, which keeps in-frame sequences only. Checked studies attribute under half of the gap to unresolved V genes and leave the rest unexplained. The V and J calls and clone size were taken over from that table, and D and trimming were inferred from the DNA. This sample gives over 150,000 clones in total; 92% of them show up just once. Roughly a tenth of the sample comes from the top ten.

As to this clone: The clone's antigen remains unknown. Base qualities are not provided; no much larger clone lies one nucleotide away.

The study at large found these results: Participants were mostly white British and included more females than males, and it was suggested by the authors that clonal diversity may have been underestimated. Vaccine-associated CD4 TCRs spanned the whole spike protein, with dominant responses in regions 160-218 and 743-854. Conclusions about previously exposed vaccinees are limited because only six or seven AZD1222 recipients were SARS-CoV-2 seropositive at baseline. No day 14 peak-response samples were available, so repertoires were characterized only after the peak T cell response. Reportedly, almost half of the unique spike-specific TCRs recognized epitopes lying outside the regions that are mutated in the B.1.351 and B.1.1.7 variants. Spike-specific TCR breadth and depth rose significantly after two AZD1222 doses compared with day 0 and with MenACWY recipients. The 56-69-year group was small, and its depth increase did not reach significance, likely because of low power.

The clonotype was recovered from an adult in good health. Material: peripheral blood, obtained on day 0 of AZD1222 vaccination.

The DNA reads as follows: TGCGCCAGCAGCTTCGACAGCTATAGCAATCAGCCCCAGCATTTT. Its protein is CASSFDSYSNQPQHF. The rearranged chain carries TRBV4-1 and TRBJ1-5; the D gene is possibly TRBD1, with 5 bases matching. CDR1 and CDR2, per the germline V gene, are MGHRA and YSYEKL. Taken from cysteine to phenylalanine, the CDR3 has 15 residues. The retained sequence is limited to the CDR3, 45 bases, with the frame set at the first base. Trimming at the junction amounts to 5 bases on V and 0 bases on J, and the germline ends lie 11 bases apart.